This T cell receptor (beta chain) stems from a study of shared clonotypes between healthy human individuals. V dropped 5 bases and J dropped 7 bases, with 15 bases sitting between them. Germline assignment: CDR1 PRHDT and CDR2 FYEKMQ (reference sequence). The CDR3 is made up of 15 amino acids. Clones were read by immunoSEQ multiplex PCR, and TCRdb kept only the in-frame ones, dropping some. The sample includes more than 500,000 clones, approximately 96% of them seen just once. Naive CD8 cells lacked CD45RO, underwent positive selection for CCR7 and left out terminally differentiated effector memory CD45RA+ cells.

The chain carries TRBV13 and TRBJ1-6; D uncertain. The receptor was derived from a woman between 25 and 40 years old in good health. Material for sequencing was naive CD8+ T cells sorted from blood. Here the CDR3 DNA reads TGTGCCAGCAGCCCCGTGGATGCGGAAAATTCACCCCTCCACTTT. Its translation: CASSPVDAENSPLHF.